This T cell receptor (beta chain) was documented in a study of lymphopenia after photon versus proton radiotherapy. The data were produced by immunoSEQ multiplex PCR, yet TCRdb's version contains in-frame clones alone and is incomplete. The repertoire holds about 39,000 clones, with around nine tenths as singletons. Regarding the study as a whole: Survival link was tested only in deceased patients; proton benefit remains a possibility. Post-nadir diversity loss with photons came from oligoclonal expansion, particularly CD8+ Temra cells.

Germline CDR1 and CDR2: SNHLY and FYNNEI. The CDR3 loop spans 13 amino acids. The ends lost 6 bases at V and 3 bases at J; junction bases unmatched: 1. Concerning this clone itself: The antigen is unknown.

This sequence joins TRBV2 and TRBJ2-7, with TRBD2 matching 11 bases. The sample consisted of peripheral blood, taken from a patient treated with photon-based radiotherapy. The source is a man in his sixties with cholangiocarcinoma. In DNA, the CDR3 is TGTGCCAGCAGGACTAGCGGGATCTACGAGCAGTACTTC. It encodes CASRTSGIYEQYF.